Described below is a single T cell receptor beta chain sequence and its context. Its specificity is unknown. The data were obtained in a study of PD-1 blockade in classical Hodgkin lymphoma. Findings and limits, study-wide: The study reported lower baseline TCR diversity in newly diagnosed patients than in healthy donors. Patients who responded completely had about the same baseline diversity as newly diagnosed patients.

Brentuximab vedotin exposure varied among the patients, all of whom had relapsed after autologous stem cell transplantation. Sequencing was performed with immunoSEQ multiplex PCR; in TCRdb, only in-frame clones are kept and a portion is missing. The sample contains approximately 99,000 clones, 80% to 90% of which appear only once. The origin of this receptor is a human donor with classical Hodgkin lymphoma. The sequences come from peripheral blood mononuclear cells (PBMCs), collected before the second cycle of nivolumab.

CDR3 in amino acids: CASSPLTSGITGELFF. The CDR3 DNA reads TGTGCCAGTAGTCCGTTGACTAGCGGGATCACCGGGGAGCTGTTTTTT. V usage is TRBV19 and J usage is TRBJ2-2; TRBD2 matches at 11 bases. Trimming took 5 bases from V and 4 from J; bases not matched to a gene: 6. The CDR3 extends over 16 amino acids. Looked up from germline, CDR1 is LNHDA and CDR2 is SQIVND (reference sequence). The entire variable domain, with the rest obtained from reference TRBV19 and TRBJ2-2, is as follows: DGGITQSPKYLFRKEGQNVTLSCEQNLNHDAMYWYRQDPGQGLRLIYYSQIVNDFQKGDIAEGYSVSREKKESFPLTVTSAQKNPTAFYLCASSPLTSGITGELFFGEGSRLTVL.